A selection of T cell receptor beta chains follows, all from one sample in a study of blood T cell repertoires in COVID-19. The protocol was immunoSEQ multiplex PCR, while the TCRdb copy is restricted to in-frame clones and leaves out a portion. Of a few hundred thousand clones in the sample, about nine tenths are singletons; the top ten hold around 0.86%. Sequencing was performed on PBMCs or T cells enriched from blood (not recorded which). The receptors shown here come from a woman in her thirties or forties who had been exposed to COVID-19. CDR3s leave out the opening cysteine and the closing phenylalanine or tryptophan.

TRBJ1-6,TRBV5-5,ASSLWDRDNSPLH
TRBJ1-2,TRBV16,ASSEGQGDYGYT
TRBJ2-5,TRBV11-3,ASSPGGSQETQY
TRBJ2-3,TRBV2,ASTADTQY
TRBJ2-3,TRBV6-1,ASSAPPRGGRTTSTDTQY
TRBJ2-7,TRBV13,ASSQLGQGPSSYEQY
TRBJ1-1,TRBV19,ASSTGQGGVNTEAF
TRBJ1-2,TRBV7-9,ASSPAGFNYGYT
TRBJ1-3,TRBV7-9,ASSLGQGAAGNTIY
TRBJ1-4,TRBV7-9,ASSFFQATNEKLF
TRBJ2-2,TRBV29-1,SSGLAGTGELF
TRBJ1-5,TRBV24-1,ATSEPGQGGHQPQH
TRBJ1-5,TRBV19,ASSIKTVGTKYSNQPQH
TRBJ1-2,TRBV19,ASSVTGEGYT
TRBJ1-2,TRBV7-9,ASSLGDRRYGYT
TRBJ1-5,TRBV30,AWSVPGVGNQPQH
TRBJ1-2,TRBV5-4,ASSPGTGDGGYGYT
TRBJ1-1,TRBV2,ASMGGRWGAF
TRBJ1-2,TRBV7-2,ASSEGTAAGGYT
TRBJ2-7,TRBV27,ASSFTYSLSSYEQY
TRBJ2-1,TRBV11-3,ASSLDGAGHEYNEQF
TRBJ2-5,TRBV7-9,ASSPSSGGWETQY